Following are 17 T cell receptor beta chains from one sample sequenced in a study of identical twins (dated by TCRdb to 2015 to 2016). The library was made by 5' RACE. TCRdb shows the sequencer as Illumina HiSeq 2000. The public reads were quality trimmed at Q25 with fastp and then assembled into clones with MiXCR by TCRdb, keeping productive beta chains. Identical CDR3 protein sequences are pooled into one entry, listed with their most common genes and DNA. The sample table records fewer than 650,000 distinct CDR3 sequences; 7.1% of these occur just once. Roughly 1.5% of the sample is in the top ten clones. The sample also formed part of further work on yellow fever vaccine responses in identical twins.

Sequencing was done on a sample of PBMCs. Receptors originate from a woman between 18 and 30 years old in good health.

At least ten counts were recorded for this clonotype. This chain joins TRBV28 and TRBJ2-1; 9 positions match TRBD2. Per the germline V gene, CDR1 is MDHEN and CDR2 is SYDVKM. Losses at the gene ends were 7 bases for V and 6 bases for J; bases not matched to a gene: 10. The CDR3 runs 15 residues. The CDR3 region is CASTIAGVVFNEQFF. Written as DNA, the CDR3 is TGTGCCAGCACCATAGCGGGAGTCGTATTCAATGAGCAGTTCTTC.

Ten or more counts support this clonotype. The genes are TRBV20-1 and TRBJ1-6; 7 positions agree with TRBD1. The CDR3 totals 14 residues. CDR1 DFQATT and CDR2 SNEGSKA come from the germline V gene (reference sequence). The J segment lost 7 bases and the V segment lost 1 base, leaving 4 bases of the junction unmatched. The CDR3 nucleotides read TGCAGTGCTAGAGGGGGACAGTTGAATTCACCCCTCCACTTT. This gives the protein CSARGGQLNSPLHF.

The rearrangement joins TRBV27 to TRBJ1-1; TRBD1 aligns across 7 bases. V was clipped by 7 bases and J by 1 base; unmatched bases: 6. The CDR3 totals 14 residues. CDR1 is MNHEY and CDR2 is SMNVEV in the germline V gene (reference sequence). The CDR3 is CASMGGQANTEAFF. The CDR3 DNA reads as TGTGCCAGCATGGGAGGACAGGCGAACACTGAAGCTTTCTTT.

A note on this clonotype: A much larger clone differs from this one at a single base, so this may be a read error. The chain couples TRBV7-9 to TRBJ2-3; D call uncertain. CDR1 SEHNR and CDR2 FQNEAQ come from the germline V gene (reference sequence). V was clipped by 1 base and J by 3 bases, with 8 bases between them. The CDR3 sequence is 14 residues long. As DNA, the CDR3 is TGTGCCAGCAGCTTAGACGGAAGGACAGATACGCAGTATTTT. The encoded protein is CASSLDGRTDTQYF.

This clonotype was seen at least ten times. V usage is TRBV4-1 and J usage is TRBJ1-2; D perhaps matches TRBD1 (5 bases). This CDR3 is 14 amino acids long. Germline V gene sequence: CDR1 MGHRA, CDR2 YSYEKL. Trimming removed 0 bases from V and 8 bases from J, with 13 bases in between. The CDR3 sequence is CASSQDRGFGGYTF. CDR3 DNA: TGCGCCAGCAGCCAAGATAGGGGCTTCGGGGGCTACACCTTC.

This clonotype was observed a handful of times. This CDR3 is CASSYPAAHYGYTF. The CDR3 DNA sequence: TGTGCCAGCAGTTATCCCGCGGCCCACTATGGCTACACCTTC. The V gene is TRBV6-2 or TRBV6-3, the J gene TRBJ1-2; D gene ambiguous. Germline-derived CDR1 and CDR2 are MNHEY and SVGEGT. The CDR3 covers 14 residues. The V gene lost 3 bases and the J gene lost 3 bases, with 11 bases spanning the gap.

The chain recombines TRBV4-1 with TRBJ2-5; 7 nucleotides agree with TRBD1. The junction had 10 bases not matched to a gene; V was cut back by 3 bases and J by 0 bases. Germline CDR1 is MGHRA and CDR2 is YSYEKL. The CDR3 has 17 amino acids. The CDR3 bases are TGCGCCAGCAGCCAGGGCCCAGGGGGAGCTAACCAAGAGACCCAGTACTTC. It yields the protein CASSQGPGGANQETQYF.

A few counts support this clonotype. This sequence joins TRBV18 and TRBJ1-1, with a weak D call TRBD1 (5 bases). CDR3 length: 16 amino acids. Germline CDR1 and CDR2: KGHSH and LQKENI. V shed 2 bases and J shed 3 bases, with 16 bases lying between them. This CDR3 is CASSPFPGPRDTEAFF. The CDR3 coding sequence is TGTGCCAGCTCACCATTTCCGGGTCCCAGGGACACTGAAGCTTTCTTT.

This clonotype was detected many times. The chain joins TRBV4-1 to TRBJ2-7; D gene uncertain. V dropped 0 bases and J dropped 3 bases, with 18 bases sitting between them. CDR1 and CDR2 (germline): MGHRA, YSYEKL. The CDR3 totals 17 residues. The CDR3 DNA reads TGCGCCAGCAGCCAAGATTCCGGTGAGCCTATCGGCTACGAGCAGTACTTC. Encoded protein: CASSQDSGEPIGYEQYF.

This clonotype was counted a few times. The V call is TRBV24-1, the J call TRBJ2-2, with 10 nucleotides matching TRBD1. From germline, CDR1 is KGHDR and CDR2 SFDVKD. V was pared by 4 bases and J by 4 bases, with 11 bases of the junction left unmatched. This CDR3 spans 18 amino acids. The CDR3 sequence is CATSDPGQGVPSTGELFF. For the CDR3, the DNA is TGTGCCACCAGTGACCCAGGACAGGGGGTACCGAGCACCGGGGAGCTGTTTTTT.

This clonotype was found many times. The chain carries TRBV5-1 and TRBJ1-1, with no clear D. Trimming stripped 0 bases from V and 8 bases from J, with 11 bases between. This CDR3 comprises 13 residues. CDR1 SGHRS and CDR2 YFSETQ come from the germline V gene. CDR3 protein: CASSLGQPSEAFF. The DNA for the CDR3 is TGCGCCAGCAGCTTGGGGCAGCCTTCGGAAGCTTTCTTT.

The V call is TRBV20-1, the J call TRBJ2-5, with TRBD2 matching 9 bases. This CDR3 contains 17 residues. Per germline, CDR1 DFQATT and CDR2 SNEGSKA (reference sequence). V lost 0 bases, J lost 5 bases, and 13 bases stayed unmatched. For the CDR3, the DNA is TGCAGTGCTAGAGATCGTCCTGGTACGGCGGGAGGGGAGACCCAGTACTTC. Translation: CSARDRPGTAGGETQYF.

The chain carries TRBV10-3 and TRBJ2-1; D may be TRBD2 (5 bases). Germline CDR1 reads ENHRY; CDR2 reads SYGVKD. Trimming removed 0 bases from V and 10 bases from J, with 10 bases in between. The CDR3 is 13 amino acids. The CDR3 coding sequence is TGTGCCATCAGTGAGTCTAACCGGGAAGAGCAGTTCTTC. It encodes CAISESNREEQFF.

The chain employs TRBV20-1 and TRBJ1-1; 8 bases line up with TRBD1. Germline trimming cut 5 bases from V and 10 bases from J; bases unmatched to any gene: 15. Germline CDR1 reads DFQATT; CDR2 reads SNEGSKA (reference sequence). This CDR3 has 14 amino acids. CDR3 residues: CSAGRPLSQGVAFF. The CDR3 region has the DNA TGCAGTGCTGGCCGGCCCCTCTCACAGGGGGTAGCTTTCTTT.

V and J are TRBV7-8 and TRBJ2-7, with 8 bases that match TRBD1. This CDR3 contains 16 residues. The germline V gene encodes CDR1 SGHVS and CDR2 FQNEAQ. The ends lost 1 base at V and 2 bases at J; junction bases unmatched: 7. The CDR3 loop reads CASSLDRDRPTYEQYF. Here the CDR3 DNA reads TGTGCCAGCAGCTTAGACAGGGACAGGCCAACCTACGAGCAGTACTTC.

This clonotype has just a few counts. The chain carries TRBV12-3 or TRBV12-4 and TRBJ1-6; D gene unclear. V gave up 5 bases and J gave up 10 bases, with 9 bases separating them. CDR3 size: 12 residues. CDR3 bases: TGTGCCAGCAGTCGTTCGATGTCACCCCTCCACTTT. Amino acids: CASSRSMSPLHF.

This clonotype was counted at least ten times. J is TRBJ2-5 and V is TRBV4-1, with D possibly called TRBD1 or TRBD2 (5 bases each). Germline-derived CDR1 and CDR2 are MGHRA and YSYEKL. The CDR3 runs to 15 residues. V dropped 1 base and J dropped 2 bases, with 11 bases sitting between them. The DNA of the CDR3 is TGCGCCAGCAGCCAAGTGTCGGGACGACAAGAGACCCAGTACTTC. It codes for CASSQVSGRQETQYF.